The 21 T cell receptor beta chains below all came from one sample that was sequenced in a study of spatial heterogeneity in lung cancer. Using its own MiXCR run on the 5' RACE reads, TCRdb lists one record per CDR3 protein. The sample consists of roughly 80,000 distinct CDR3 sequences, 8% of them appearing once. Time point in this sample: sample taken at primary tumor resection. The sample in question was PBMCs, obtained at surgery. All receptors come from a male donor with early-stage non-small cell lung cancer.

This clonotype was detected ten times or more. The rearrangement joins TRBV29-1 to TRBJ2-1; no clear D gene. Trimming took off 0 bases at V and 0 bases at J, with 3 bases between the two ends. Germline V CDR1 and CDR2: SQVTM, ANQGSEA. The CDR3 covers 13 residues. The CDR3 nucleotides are TGCAGCGTTGAAGATAGCTCCTACAATGAGCAGTTCTTC. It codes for CSVEDSSYNEQFF.

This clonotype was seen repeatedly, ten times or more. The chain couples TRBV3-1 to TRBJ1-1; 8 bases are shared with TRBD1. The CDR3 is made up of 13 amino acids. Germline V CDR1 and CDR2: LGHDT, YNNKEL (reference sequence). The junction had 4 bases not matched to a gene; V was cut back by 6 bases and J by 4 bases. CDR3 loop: CASRLTGGTEAFF. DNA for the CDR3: TGTGCCAGCAGACTCACAGGGGGCACTGAAGCTTTCTTT.

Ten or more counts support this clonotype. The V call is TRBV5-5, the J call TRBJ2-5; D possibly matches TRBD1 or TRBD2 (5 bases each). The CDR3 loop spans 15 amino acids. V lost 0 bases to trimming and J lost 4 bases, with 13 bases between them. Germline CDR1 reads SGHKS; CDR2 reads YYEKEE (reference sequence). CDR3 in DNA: TGTGCCAGCAGCTTGGTGGGGGACCCAGGAGAGACCCAGTACTTC. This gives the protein CASSLVGDPGETQYF.

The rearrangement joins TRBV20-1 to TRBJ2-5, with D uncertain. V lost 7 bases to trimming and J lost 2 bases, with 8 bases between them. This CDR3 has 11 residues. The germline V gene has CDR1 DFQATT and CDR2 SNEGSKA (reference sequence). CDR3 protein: CSVRSQETQYF. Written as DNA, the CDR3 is TGCAGTGTACGATCACAAGAGACCCAGTACTTC.

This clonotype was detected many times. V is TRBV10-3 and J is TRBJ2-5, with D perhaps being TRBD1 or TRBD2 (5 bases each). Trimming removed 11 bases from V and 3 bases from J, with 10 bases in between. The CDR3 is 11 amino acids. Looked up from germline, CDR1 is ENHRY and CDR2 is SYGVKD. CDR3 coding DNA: TGTGCCGTGGGACCTGAAGAGACCCAGTACTTC. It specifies CAVGPEETQYF.

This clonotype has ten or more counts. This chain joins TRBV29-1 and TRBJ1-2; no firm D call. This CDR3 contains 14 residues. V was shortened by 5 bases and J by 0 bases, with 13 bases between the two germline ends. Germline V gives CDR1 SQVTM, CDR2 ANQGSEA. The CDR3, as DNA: TGCAGCGTTTTGGTGCCCGAAGCTAACTATGGCTACACCTTC. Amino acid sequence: CSVLVPEANYGYTF.

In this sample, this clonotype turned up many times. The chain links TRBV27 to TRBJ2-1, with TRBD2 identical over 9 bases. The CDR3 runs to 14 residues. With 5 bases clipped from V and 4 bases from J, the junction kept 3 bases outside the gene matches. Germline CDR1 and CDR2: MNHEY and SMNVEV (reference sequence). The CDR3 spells CASSRLAEYNEQFF. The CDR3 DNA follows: TGTGCCAGCAGTCGACTAGCGGAGTACAATGAGCAGTTCTTC.

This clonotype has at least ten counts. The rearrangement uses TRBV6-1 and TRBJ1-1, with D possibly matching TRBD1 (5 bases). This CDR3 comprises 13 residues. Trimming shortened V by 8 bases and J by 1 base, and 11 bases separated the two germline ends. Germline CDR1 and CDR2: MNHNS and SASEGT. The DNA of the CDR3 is TGTGCCAGCTGGGGACCGACGAACACTGAAGCTTTCTTT. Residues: CASWGPTNTEAFF.

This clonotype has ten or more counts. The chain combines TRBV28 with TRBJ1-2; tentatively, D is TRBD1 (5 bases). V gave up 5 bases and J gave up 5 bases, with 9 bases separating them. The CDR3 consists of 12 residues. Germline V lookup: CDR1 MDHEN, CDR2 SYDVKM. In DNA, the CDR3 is TGTGCCAGCAGTGTGACAGAGTATGGCTACACCTTC. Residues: CASSVTEYGYTF.

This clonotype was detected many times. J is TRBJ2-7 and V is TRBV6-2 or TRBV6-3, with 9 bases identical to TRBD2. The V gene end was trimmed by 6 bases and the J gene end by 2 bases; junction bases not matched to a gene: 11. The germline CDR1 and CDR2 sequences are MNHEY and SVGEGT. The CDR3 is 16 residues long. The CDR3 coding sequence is TGTGCCAGCAGCTTAACTTCTAGCGGGACCCCCTACGAGCAGTACTTC. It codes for CASSLTSSGTPYEQYF.

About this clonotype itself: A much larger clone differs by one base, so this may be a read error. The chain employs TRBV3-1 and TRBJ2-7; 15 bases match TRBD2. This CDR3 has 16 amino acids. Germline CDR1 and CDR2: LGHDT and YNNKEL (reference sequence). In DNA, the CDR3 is TGTGCCAGCAGCCCGGGACTAGCGGGAGGCGCCTACAAGCAGTACTTC. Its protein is CASSPGLAGGAYKQYF.

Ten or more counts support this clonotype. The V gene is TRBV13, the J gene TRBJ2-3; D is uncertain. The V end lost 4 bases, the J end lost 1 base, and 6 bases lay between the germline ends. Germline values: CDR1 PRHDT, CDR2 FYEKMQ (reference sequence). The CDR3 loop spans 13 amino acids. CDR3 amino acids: CASSSPRTDTQYF. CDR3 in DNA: TGTGCCAGCAGCTCCCCCCGCACAGATACGCAGTATTTT.

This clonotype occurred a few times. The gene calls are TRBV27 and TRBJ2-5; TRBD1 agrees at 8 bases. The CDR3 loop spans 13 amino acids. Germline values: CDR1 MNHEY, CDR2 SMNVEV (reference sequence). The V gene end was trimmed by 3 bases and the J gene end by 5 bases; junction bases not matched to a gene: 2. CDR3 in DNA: TGTGCCAGCAGTTTGTGGGACAGGGAGACCCAGTACTTC. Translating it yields CASSLWDRETQYF.

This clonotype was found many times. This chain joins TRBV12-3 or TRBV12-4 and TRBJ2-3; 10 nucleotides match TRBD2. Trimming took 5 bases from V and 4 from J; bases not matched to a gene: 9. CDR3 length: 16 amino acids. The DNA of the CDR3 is TGTGCCAGCAGTGCCCTAGCGGGAGCCCGGGCAGATACGCAGTATTTT. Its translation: CASSALAGARADTQYF.

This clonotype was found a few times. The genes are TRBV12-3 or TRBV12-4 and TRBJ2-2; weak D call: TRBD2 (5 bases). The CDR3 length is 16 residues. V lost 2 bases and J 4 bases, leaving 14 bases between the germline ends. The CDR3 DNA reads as TGTGCCAGCAGTTTACGATCCAACCGGGGCACCGGGGAGCTGTTTTTT. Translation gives CASSLRSNRGTGELFF.

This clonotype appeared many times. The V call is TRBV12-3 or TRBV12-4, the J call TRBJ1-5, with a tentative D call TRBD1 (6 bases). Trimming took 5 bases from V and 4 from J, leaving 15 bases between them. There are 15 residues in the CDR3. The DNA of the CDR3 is TGTGCCAGCAGTCTAACAGGGTTAGAAAATCAGCCCCAGCATTTT. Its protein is CASSLTGLENQPQHF.

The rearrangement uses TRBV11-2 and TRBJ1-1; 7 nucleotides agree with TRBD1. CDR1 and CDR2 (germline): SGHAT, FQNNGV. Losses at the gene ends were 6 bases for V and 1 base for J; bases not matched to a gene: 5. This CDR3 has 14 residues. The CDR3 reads CASSTGTANTEAFF. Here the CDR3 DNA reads TGTGCCAGCAGTACCGGGACAGCGAACACTGAAGCTTTCTTT.

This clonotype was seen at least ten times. The CDR3 is CASSRQGYEQYF. DNA for the CDR3: TGTGCCAGCAGCCGTCAGGGGTACGAGCAGTACTTC. The chain is built from TRBV7-2 and TRBJ2-7, with D possibly matching TRBD1 (6 bases). Germline CDR1 SGHTA, CDR2 FQGNSA. The CDR3 totals 12 residues. Trimming cost V 5 bases and J 4 bases, with 9 bases left between them. The full variable domain, in which reference TRBV7-2 and TRBJ2-7 provide the parts outside the CDR3, is GAGVSQSPSNKVTEKGKDVELRCDPISGHTALYWYRQSLGQGLEFLIYFQGNSAPDKSGLPSDRFSAERTGGSVSTLTIQRTQQEDSAVYLCASSRQGYEQYFGPGTRLTVT.

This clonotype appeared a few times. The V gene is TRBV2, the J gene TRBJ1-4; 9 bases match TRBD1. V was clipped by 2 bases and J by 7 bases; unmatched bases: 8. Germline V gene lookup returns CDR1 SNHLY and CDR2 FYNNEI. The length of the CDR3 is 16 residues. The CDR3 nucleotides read TGTGCCAGCAGTGAAACTGGGACAGGGAGTGGTGAAAAACTGTTTTTT. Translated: CASSETGTGSGEKLFF.

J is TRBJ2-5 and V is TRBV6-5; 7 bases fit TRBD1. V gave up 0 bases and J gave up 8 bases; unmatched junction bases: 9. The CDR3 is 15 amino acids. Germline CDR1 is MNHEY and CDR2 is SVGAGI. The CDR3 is CASSYSPGQPETQYF. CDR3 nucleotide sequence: TGTGCCAGCAGTTACTCGCCGGGACAGCCAGAAACCCAGTACTTC.

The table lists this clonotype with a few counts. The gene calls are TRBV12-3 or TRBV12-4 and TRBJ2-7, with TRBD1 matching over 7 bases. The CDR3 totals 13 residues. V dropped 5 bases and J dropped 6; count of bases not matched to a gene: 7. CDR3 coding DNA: TGTGCCAGCAGTATTGACAGGGAAGGCGAGCAGTACTTC. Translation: CASSIDREGEQYF.